This TCR beta chain was sequenced during a study of blood T cell repertoires in COVID-19. About the research overall: The United States, Italy and Spain supplied acute and convalescent COVID-19 samples.

Profiled with immunoSEQ multiplex PCR; TCRdb holds only in-frame clones, not every one. Of 150,000 to 200,000 clones listed, just over 85% are singletons. Trimming pared 4 bases from V and 0 bases from J, leaving 11 bases between. Germline V gene data show CDR1 as SGHAT and CDR2 as FQNNGV. The CDR3 has 15 residues. This clonotype originated in a man aged 45-60 years with active or convalescent COVID-19. This chain links TRBV11-2 with TRBJ2-3; D uncertain. The material sequenced was peripheral blood. Written as DNA, the CDR3 is TGTGCCAGCAGCTCAGCTAGAACTAGCACAGATACGCAGTATTTT. Translation gives CASSSARTSTDTQYF.